Below, 23 T cell receptor beta chains from the same sample are listed, as sequenced in a study of neurological immune-mediated disorders (dated by TCRdb to between 2018 and 2021). Libraries came from 5' RACE. Sequencing used an Illumina HiSeq 2500. TCRdb passed the public sequencing reads through fastp at Q25 and MiXCR, retaining productive beta sequences. Each CDR3 protein appears once, grouped with its most common genes and DNA. Within this sample are around 23,000 distinct CDR3 sequences, with roughly an eighth of them counted one time only. Clones ranked in the top ten supply around 15% of the sample. The sample was PBMCs. The source is a woman in her thirties or forties with HTLV-1-associated myelopathy (HAM/TSP).

There are many counts of this clonotype. This CDR3 is CASSLGAGYGEKLFF. The CDR3, as DNA: TGTGCCAGCAGCTTAGGGGCAGGGTACGGAGAAAAACTGTTTTTT. The rearrangement joins TRBV11-2 to TRBJ1-4; the D gene is possibly TRBD1 (5 bases). The germline gives CDR1 SGHAT, CDR2 FQNNGV. The ends were cut back, 1 base at V and 8 bases at J, with 14 bases in the middle. The CDR3 contains 15 residues.

V is TRBV29-1 and J is TRBJ1-1, with D tentatively TRBD1 (5 bases). In germline, CDR1 is SQVTM, CDR2 ANQGSEA. Between the trimmed V and J ends, which lost 5 bases and 0 bases, there was a span of 13 bases. This CDR3 is 14 amino acids long. The CDR3, as DNA: TGCAGCGTTCAGAGACAGTCCATGAACACTGAAGCTTTCTTT. The encoded protein is CSVQRQSMNTEAFF.

This clonotype has ten or more counts. This sequence joins TRBV10-3 and TRBJ2-3; 10 nucleotides match TRBD2. CDR3 size: 18 residues. CDR1 ENHRY and CDR2 SYGVKD come from the germline V gene. Trimming cost V 3 bases and J 3 bases; bases outside gene matches: 12. CDR3 in amino acids: CAISEPALAGALTDTQYF. CDR3 coding DNA: TGTGCCATCAGTGAACCAGCCCTAGCGGGGGCATTAACAGATACGCAGTATTTT.

The table lists this clonotype with many counts. The chain combines TRBV20-1 with TRBJ2-7; 16 positions match TRBD2. The V segment lost 5 bases and the J segment 2 bases; nucleotides outside the gene matches: 6. Germline assignment: CDR1 DFQATT and CDR2 SNEGSKA (reference sequence). The CDR3 consists of 16 residues. The CDR3 loop reads CSAFGTSGGAAYEQYF. The DNA for the CDR3 is TGCAGTGCTTTCGGGACTAGCGGGGGGGCAGCCTACGAGCAGTACTTC.

This clonotype was counted many times. The chain recombines TRBV20-1 with TRBJ1-5, with a weak D call TRBD1 (6 bases). The CDR3 has 18 amino acids. From germline, CDR1 is DFQATT and CDR2 SNEGSKA (reference sequence). The V end lost 3 bases, the J end lost 7 bases, and 28 bases lay between the germline ends. CDR3 in DNA: TGCAGTGCTAGTTTTTCGGTTGTGGGGGGCGCCGGGTACCAGCCCCAGCATTTT. Translating it yields CSASFSVVGGAGYQPQHF.

This clonotype occurred many times. This chain connects TRBV7-3 to TRBJ1-1; no firm D call. The germline V and J ends were trimmed by 6 bases and 1 base, with 9 bases remaining between them. CDR3 length: 13 amino acids. Germline-derived CDR1 and CDR2 are SGHTA and FQGTGA. The CDR3: CASRVARNTEAFF. The CDR3 DNA reads TGTGCCAGCAGGGTGGCCCGGAACACTGAAGCTTTCTTT.

There are many counts of this clonotype. The chain carries TRBV9 and TRBJ2-7; 10 positions agree with TRBD1. The germline gives CDR1 SGDLS, CDR2 YYNGEE. With V trimmed by 3 bases and J by 4 bases, 4 bases remained unmatched. The CDR3 sequence is 14 residues long. CDR3 nucleotide sequence: TGTGCCAGCAGCGCGGGACAGGGGTGGTACGAGCAGTACGTC. Its translation: CASSAGQGWYEQYV.

This clonotype was observed at least ten times. V is TRBV5-1 and J is TRBJ2-3; TRBD2 agrees at 14 bases. The CDR3 is made up of 18 amino acids. V trimming: 3 bases; J trimming: 1 base; junction bases outside the gene matches: 7. The germline CDR1 and CDR2 sequences are SGHRS and YFSETQ. The CDR3 sequence: CASSSRLAGGPGTDTQYF. The DNA for the CDR3 is TGCGCCAGCAGCTCTAGACTAGCGGGGGGGCCTGGCACAGATACGCAGTATTTT.

At least ten counts were recorded for this clonotype. This rearrangement joins TRBV2 to TRBJ1-5; D call uncertain. Trimming took 6 bases from V and 3 from J, leaving 9 bases between them. The CDR3 runs 13 residues. Germline V gene data show CDR1 as SNHLY and CDR2 as FYNNEI. The CDR3 here is CASRRDINQPQHF. In DNA, the CDR3 is TGTGCCAGCAGGCGGGATATCAATCAGCCCCAGCATTTT.

This clonotype has a single count. The CDR3: CAISSQGIGRSGYTF. In DNA form, the CDR3 reads TGCGCCATAAGCTCTCAGGGAATTGGGAGGAGTGGCTACACCTTC. The V and J genes are TRBV5-1 and TRBJ1-2, with D possibly being TRBD1 (5 bases). There are 15 residues in the CDR3. V was shortened by 9 bases and J by 7 bases, with 25 bases between the two germline ends. The germline gives CDR1 SGHRS, CDR2 YFSETQ.

This clonotype was counted many times. The chain combines TRBV5-1 with TRBJ2-5; D call uncertain. Germline CDR1 SGHRS, CDR2 YFSETQ. The CDR3 totals 14 residues. V was cut by 1 base and J by 3 bases, with 10 bases left in between. Written as DNA, the CDR3 is TGCGCCAGCAGCTTGTCCCGCGGAAAAGAGACCCAGTACTTC. It encodes CASSLSRGKETQYF.

At least ten counts were recorded for this clonotype. V gene TRBV4-2 combines with J gene TRBJ2-5; D gene unclear. Trimming cost V 3 bases and J 5 bases, with 19 bases left between them. The CDR3 is made up of 16 amino acids. CDR1 is LGHNA, CDR2 YNFKEQ, per germline. CDR3 in DNA: TGTGCCAGCAGCCAGGGATTTCCTCGTGGTGGGGAGACCCAGTACTTC. Protein: CASSQGFPRGGETQYF.

At least ten counts were recorded for this clonotype. The chain uses TRBV5-1 and TRBJ1-1; possible D gene TRBD1, 6 bases. The CDR3 sequence is 14 residues long. Germline V gene data show CDR1 as SGHRS and CDR2 as YFSETQ. V lost 2 bases to trimming and J lost 5 bases, with 13 bases between them. This CDR3 is CASSFGGLRTEAFF. Here the CDR3 DNA reads TGCGCCAGCAGCTTCGGGGGGCTTCGGACTGAAGCTTTCTTT.

The sample holds many counts of this clonotype. The chain couples TRBV4-1 to TRBJ2-1; tentative D call: TRBD1 (6 bases). This CDR3 has 14 residues. Looked up from germline, CDR1 is MGHRA and CDR2 is YSYEKL. With 8 bases removed from V and 1 base from J, the gap between germline ends came to 12 bases. The CDR3 DNA reads as TGCGCCAGCGCGGGCAGGGGATCCTACAATGAGCAGTTCTTC. Translation: CASAGRGSYNEQFF.

The table lists this clonotype with many counts. The chain couples TRBV7-3 to TRBJ2-3; TRBD1 aligns across 10 bases. The V segment lost 2 bases and the J segment 2 bases; nucleotides outside the gene matches: 10. Germline CDR1 and CDR2: SGHTA and FQGTGA. The CDR3 has 18 residues. In DNA form, the CDR3 reads TGTGCCAGCAGCTTAGGACTTACCGGGACAGGGGTCACAGATACGCAGTATTTT. It codes for CASSLGLTGTGVTDTQYF.

This clonotype was seen ten or more times. The chain uses TRBV20-1 and TRBJ1-5; a possible D gene is TRBD1 (5 bases). The V and J ends lost 3 bases and 2 bases respectively, with 14 bases between them. The CDR3 sequence is 15 residues long. Germline lookup yields CDR1 DFQATT and CDR2 SNEGSKA (reference sequence). CDR3 loop: CSARLKGARNQPQHF. In DNA, the CDR3 is TGCAGTGCTAGGCTAAAAGGGGCTCGCAATCAGCCCCAGCATTTT.

This clonotype was counted between two and nine times. This chain uses TRBV19 with TRBJ1-2; the match to TRBD1 covers 8 bases. Unmatched junction bases numbered 5, after V lost 10 bases and J lost 7 bases. Germline V gene lookup returns CDR1 LNHDA and CDR2 SQIVND (reference sequence). The CDR3 runs 11 residues. CDR3: CAIRQGFGYTF. CDR3 in DNA: TGTGCCATAAGACAGGGGTTTGGCTACACCTTC.

This clonotype appeared many times. The chain has TRBV10-3 and TRBJ1-5; 7 nucleotides match TRBD1. This CDR3 has 14 amino acids. V lost 8 bases and J lost 0; bases outside the gene matches: 4. Germline CDR1 ENHRY, CDR2 SYGVKD. This chain's CDR3 is CAIGTGDSNQPQHF. DNA for the CDR3: TGTGCCATCGGAACAGGGGATAGCAATCAGCCCCAGCATTTT.

By share of the sample, this clonotype is medium-sized. As DNA, the CDR3 is TGCAGTGCTGGGACAGGGGGCGCTGGAAACACCATATATTTT. Translating it yields CSAGTGGAGNTIYF. The J gene is TRBJ1-3, the V gene TRBV20-1; 12 nucleotides agree with TRBD1. Germline V gives CDR1 DFQATT, CDR2 SNEGSKA (reference sequence). The V and J ends lost 5 bases and 2 bases, in that order; junction bases with no gene match: 1. The CDR3 is 14 amino acids.

In its sample, this clonotype was seen many times. This chain links TRBV7-6 with TRBJ2-2; D might be TRBD1 (6 bases). Trimming pared 4 bases from V and 5 bases from J, leaving 11 bases between. The length of the CDR3 is 14 residues. Looked up from germline, CDR1 is SGHVS and CDR2 is FNYEAQ. The CDR3 spells CASSSKQGTGELFF. The DNA for the CDR3 is TGTGCCAGCAGCTCAAAGCAGGGGACCGGGGAGCTGTTTTTT.

This clonotype was detected only once. The limits of the CDR3 on the DNA are not certain, so only TCRdb's listed CDR3 is given. V and J are TRBV5-1 and TRBJ1-2. The V gene's germline CDR1 is SGHRS and CDR2 YFSETQ. The CDR3 is 21 amino acids in total, end residues counted. The CDR3 protein is CASSFYICSVDKAGTNYGYTF.

The table lists this clonotype with many counts. V and J are TRBV20-1 and TRBJ2-1; D possibly corresponds to TRBD2 (5 bases). Between the trimmed V and J ends, which lost 3 bases and 9 bases, there was a span of 21 bases. Germline V gene sequence: CDR1 DFQATT, CDR2 SNEGSKA (reference sequence). CDR3 length: 15 amino acids. CDR3 region: CSASVNADRGTEQFF. The CDR3, as DNA: TGCAGTGCTAGTGTAAACGCCGACCGGGGTACTGAGCAGTTCTTC.

The rearrangement links TRBV28 to TRBJ1-2; D not certain. Looked up from germline, CDR1 is MDHEN and CDR2 is SYDVKM. This CDR3 region has 12 residues. The germline V and J ends were trimmed by 7 bases and 2 bases, with 8 bases remaining between them. The CDR3 loop reads CASTSNNYGYTF. In nucleotides, the CDR3 is TGTGCCAGCACAAGTAACAACTATGGCTACACCTTC.